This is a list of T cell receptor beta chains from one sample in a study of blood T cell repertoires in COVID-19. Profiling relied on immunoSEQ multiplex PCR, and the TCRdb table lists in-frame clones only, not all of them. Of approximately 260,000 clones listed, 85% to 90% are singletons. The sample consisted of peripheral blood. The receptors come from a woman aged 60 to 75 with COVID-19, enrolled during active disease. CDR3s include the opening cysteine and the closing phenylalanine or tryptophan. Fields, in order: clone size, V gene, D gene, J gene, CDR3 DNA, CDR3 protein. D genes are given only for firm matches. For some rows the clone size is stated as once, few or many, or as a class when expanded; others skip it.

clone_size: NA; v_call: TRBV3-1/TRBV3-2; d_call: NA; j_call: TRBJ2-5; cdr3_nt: TGTGCCAGCAGCCAAGATCCTTTGACCCAGTACTTC; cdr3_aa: CASSQDPLTQYF
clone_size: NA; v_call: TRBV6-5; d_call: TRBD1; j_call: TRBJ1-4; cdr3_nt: TGTGCCAGCAGAGCCGGGACAGATGAAAAACTGTTTTTT; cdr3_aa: CASRAGTDEKLFF
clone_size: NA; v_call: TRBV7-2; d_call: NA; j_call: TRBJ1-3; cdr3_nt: TGTGCCAGCAGCTTAGCTGCAGGAAACTCTGGAAACACCATATATTTT; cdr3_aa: CASSLAAGNSGNTIYF
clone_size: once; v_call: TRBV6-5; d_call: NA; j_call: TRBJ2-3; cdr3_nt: TGTGCCAGCAGATCTCCGGGCACAGATACGCAGTATTTT; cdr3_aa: CASRSPGTDTQYF
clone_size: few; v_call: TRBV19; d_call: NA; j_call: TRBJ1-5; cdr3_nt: TGTGCCAGTAGTGCGGGAGGTAGCAATCAGCCCCAGCATTTT; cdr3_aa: CASSAGGSNQPQHF
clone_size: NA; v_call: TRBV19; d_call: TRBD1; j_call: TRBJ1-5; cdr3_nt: TGTGCCAGTAGCCGCACAGGGGATCGAAATCAGCCCCAGCATTTT; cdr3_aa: CASSRTGDRNQPQHF
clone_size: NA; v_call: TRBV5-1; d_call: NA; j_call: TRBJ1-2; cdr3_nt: TGCGCCAGCAGCTTTTCCCAGGGGTCGCCGGCCGACTACACCTTC; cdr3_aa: CASSFSQGSPADYTF
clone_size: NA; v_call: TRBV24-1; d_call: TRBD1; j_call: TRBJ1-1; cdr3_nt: TGTGCCACCAGTGATTCGACAGGGGCCCTGAACACTGAAGCTTTCTTT; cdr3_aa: CATSDSTGALNTEAFF
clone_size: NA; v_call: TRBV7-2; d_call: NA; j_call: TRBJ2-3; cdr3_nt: TGTGCCAGCAGCTTAGACCGCTACTCGATATCCGGTAGCACAGATACGCAGTATTTT; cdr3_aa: CASSLDRYSISGSTDTQYF
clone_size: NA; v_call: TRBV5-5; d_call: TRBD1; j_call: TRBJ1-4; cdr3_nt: TGTGCCAGCAGCCGGACAGGGGGGGATGAAAAACTGTTTTTT; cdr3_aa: CASSRTGGDEKLFF
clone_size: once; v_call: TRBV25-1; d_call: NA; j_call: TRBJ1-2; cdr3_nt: TGTGCCAGCAGCTACTTAAACTATGGCTACACCTTC; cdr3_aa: CASSYLNYGYTF
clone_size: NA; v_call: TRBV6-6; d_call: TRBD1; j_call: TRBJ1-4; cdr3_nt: TGTGCCGGACGGACAGGAGATGAAAAACTGTTTTTT; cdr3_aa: CAGRTGDEKLFF
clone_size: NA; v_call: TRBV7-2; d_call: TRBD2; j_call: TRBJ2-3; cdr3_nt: TGTGCCAGCAGCAAGGGGACTAGCGGACCAACAGATACGCAGTATTTT; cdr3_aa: CASSKGTSGPTDTQYF
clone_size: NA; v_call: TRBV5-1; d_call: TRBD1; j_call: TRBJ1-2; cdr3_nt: TGCGCCAGCAGCTTGGGGACAGGGAACTATGGCTACACCTTC; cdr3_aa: CASSLGTGNYGYTF
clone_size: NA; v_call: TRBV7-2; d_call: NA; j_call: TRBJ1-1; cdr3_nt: TGTGCCAGCAGCTTAGGGCCTCAGGGGCAGGGCACTGAAGCTTTCTTT; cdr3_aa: CASSLGPQGQGTEAFF
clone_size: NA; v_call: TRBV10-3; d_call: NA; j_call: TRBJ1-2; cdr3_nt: TGTGCCATCAGTGAGTCGAGAGGCAGGGTAGGCGGCTACACCTTC; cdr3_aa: CAISESRGRVGGYTF
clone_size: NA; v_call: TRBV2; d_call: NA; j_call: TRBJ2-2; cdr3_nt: TGTGCCAGCACCAAGGGGGACACCGGGGAGCTGTTTTTT; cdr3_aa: CASTKGDTGELFF
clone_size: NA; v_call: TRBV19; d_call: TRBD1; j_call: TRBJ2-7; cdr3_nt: TGTGCCAGTAGTTCCCCCGGACAGGCCCCCTTTGAGCAGTACTTC; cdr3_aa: CASSSPGQAPFEQYF
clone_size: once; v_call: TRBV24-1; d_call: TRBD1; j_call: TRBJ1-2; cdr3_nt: TGTGCCACCAGTGATTTGGACAGGGGATCCCTTGACTATGGCTACACCTTC; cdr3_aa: CATSDLDRGSLDYGYTF
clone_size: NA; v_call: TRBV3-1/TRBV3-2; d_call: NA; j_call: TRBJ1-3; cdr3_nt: TGTGCCAGCAGCCAAGCCCTTAATCGGGTCTCTGGAAACACCATATATTTT; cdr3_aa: CASSQALNRVSGNTIYF
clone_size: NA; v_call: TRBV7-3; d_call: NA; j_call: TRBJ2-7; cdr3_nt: TGTGCCAGCAGCCCAGGCGGGCTCGGATCCTACGAGCAGTACTTC; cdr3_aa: CASSPGGLGSYEQYF
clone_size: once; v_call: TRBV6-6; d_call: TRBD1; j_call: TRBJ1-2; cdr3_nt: TGTGCCAGCACCCCGACAGGGGAAGGCGGCTACACCTTC; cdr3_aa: CASTPTGEGGYTF
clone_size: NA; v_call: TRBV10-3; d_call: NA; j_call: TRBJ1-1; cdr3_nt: TGTGCCACCCTGGGGGGAACTGAAGCTTTCTTT; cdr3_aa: CATLGGTEAFF
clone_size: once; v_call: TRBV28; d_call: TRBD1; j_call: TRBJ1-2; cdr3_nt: TGTGCCAGCAGTTTGCTTCGGACAGGGGCTGGAGGTGGCTACACCTTC; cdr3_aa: CASSLLRTGAGGGYTF
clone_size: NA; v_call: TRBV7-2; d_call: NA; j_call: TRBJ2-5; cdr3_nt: TGTGCCAGCAGTCCAGAGATCTACGGAGCGACCCAGTACTTC; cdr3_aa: CASSPEIYGATQYF
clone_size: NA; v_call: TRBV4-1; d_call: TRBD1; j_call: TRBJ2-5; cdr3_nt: TGCGCCAGCAGCCAGACAGGGTCCGGAGAGGGAGAGACCCAGTACTTC; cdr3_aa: CASSQTGSGEGETQYF
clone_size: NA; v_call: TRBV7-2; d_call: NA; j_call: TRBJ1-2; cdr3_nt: TGTGCCAGCAGCTCCGACAGTACTAACTATGGCTACACCTTC; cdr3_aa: CASSSDSTNYGYTF
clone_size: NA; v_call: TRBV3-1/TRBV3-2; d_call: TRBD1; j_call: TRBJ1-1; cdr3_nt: TGTGCCAGCAGCCAGGACCTTTCGACAGGGCTGAACACTGAAGCTTTCTTT; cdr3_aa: CASSQDLSTGLNTEAFF
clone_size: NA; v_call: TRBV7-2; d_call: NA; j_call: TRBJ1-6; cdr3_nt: TGTGCCAGCAGCTTACCAAATTCACCCCTCCACTTT; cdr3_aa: CASSLPNSPLHF
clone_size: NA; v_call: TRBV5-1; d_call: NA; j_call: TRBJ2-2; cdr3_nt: TGCGCCAGCAGCTTGGACAACCCGGCGGGAAACACCGGGGAGCTGTTTTTT; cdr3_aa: CASSLDNPAGNTGELFF
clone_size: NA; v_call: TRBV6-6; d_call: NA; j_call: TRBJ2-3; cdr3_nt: TGTGCCAGCAGTTACGAGAGCGTAGTCACAGATACGCAGTATTTT; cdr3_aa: CASSYESVVTDTQYF
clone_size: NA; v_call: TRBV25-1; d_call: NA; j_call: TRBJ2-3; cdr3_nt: TGTGCCAGCAGTGAGGGCGGGGCTGATACGCAGTATTTT; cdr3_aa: CASSEGGADTQYF
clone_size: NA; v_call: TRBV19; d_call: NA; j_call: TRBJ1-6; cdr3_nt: TGTGCCAGTAGTCCACAGGGTCGCGATAATTCACCCCTCCACTTT; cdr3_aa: CASSPQGRDNSPLHF
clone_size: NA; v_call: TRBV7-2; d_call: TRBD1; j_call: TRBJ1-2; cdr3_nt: TGTGCCAGCAGCACCCAGGGACAGGACTATGGCTACACCTTC; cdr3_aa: CASSTQGQDYGYTF
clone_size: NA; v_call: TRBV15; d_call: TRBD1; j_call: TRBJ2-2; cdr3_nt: TGTGCCACCAGCTCTCCCTCCGAGACAGGGTTGACCGGGGAGCTGTTTTTT; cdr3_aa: CATSSPSETGLTGELFF
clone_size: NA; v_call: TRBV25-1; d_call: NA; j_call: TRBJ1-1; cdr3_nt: TGTGCCAGCGGTATTACCCGGGTCAGACCGAACACTGAAGCTTTCTTT; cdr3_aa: CASGITRVRPNTEAFF
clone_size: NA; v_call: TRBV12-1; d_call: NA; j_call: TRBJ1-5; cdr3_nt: TGTGCCAGCAGTAGGACAGGGGTTAATCAGCCCCAGCATTTT; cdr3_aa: CASSRTGVNQPQHF
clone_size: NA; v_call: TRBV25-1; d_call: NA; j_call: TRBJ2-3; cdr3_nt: TGTGCCAGCAGTGAATATACGGGGTATAATAGGGTCACAGATACGCAGTATTTT; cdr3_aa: CASSEYTGYNRVTDTQYF
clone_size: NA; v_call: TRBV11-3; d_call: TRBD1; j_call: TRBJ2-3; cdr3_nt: TGTGCCAGCAGCTTAGGCCGACAGGGCTGGGCGGATACGCAGTATTTT; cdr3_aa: CASSLGRQGWADTQYF
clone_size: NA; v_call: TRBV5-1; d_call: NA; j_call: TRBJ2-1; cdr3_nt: TGCGCCAGCAGCTTAAACCGGGACTTCTACAATGAGCAGTTCTTC; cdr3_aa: CASSLNRDFYNEQFF
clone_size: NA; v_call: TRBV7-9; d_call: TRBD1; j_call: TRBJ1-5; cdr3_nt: TGTGCCAGCAGCCGTGGACAGGGAGGGCATCAGCCCCAGCATTTT; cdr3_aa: CASSRGQGGHQPQHF
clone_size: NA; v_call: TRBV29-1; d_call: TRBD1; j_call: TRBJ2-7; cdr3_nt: TGCAGCGGAAGGACAGGGTCTGGCGCCTACGAGCAGTACTTC; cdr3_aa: CSGRTGSGAYEQYF
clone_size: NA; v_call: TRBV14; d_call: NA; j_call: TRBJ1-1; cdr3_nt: TGTGCCAGCAGCCGGCCGAACACTGAAGCTTTCTTT; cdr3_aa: CASSRPNTEAFF
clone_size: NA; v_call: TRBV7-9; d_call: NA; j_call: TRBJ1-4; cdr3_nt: TGTGCCAGCAGCTTAAACGACAGATTGTTTTTT; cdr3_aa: CASSLNDRLFF
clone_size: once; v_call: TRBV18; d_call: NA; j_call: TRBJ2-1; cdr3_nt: TGTGCCAGCTCACCACCACCGGGGTACAACAATGAGCAGTTCTTC; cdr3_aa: CASSPPPGYNNEQFF
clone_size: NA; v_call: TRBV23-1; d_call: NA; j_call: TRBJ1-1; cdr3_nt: TGCGCCAGCAGTCCACCTGAGGCGGGGGAGGAGGTTCGAGGTGAAGCTTTCTTT; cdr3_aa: CASSPPEAGEEVRGEAFF
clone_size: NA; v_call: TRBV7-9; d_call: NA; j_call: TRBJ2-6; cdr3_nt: TGTGCCAGCAGCTCGGACGGGACTGGGGCCAACGTCCTGACTTTC; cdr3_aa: CASSSDGTGANVLTF
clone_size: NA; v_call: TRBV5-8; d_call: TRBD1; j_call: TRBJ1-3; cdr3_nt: TGTGCCAGCAGTCGGGACAGGAGCTCTGGAAACACCATATATTTT; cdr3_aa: CASSRDRSSGNTIYF
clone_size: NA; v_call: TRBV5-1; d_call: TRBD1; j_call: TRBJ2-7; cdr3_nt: TGCGCCAGCAGCTGGCGGCCAGGGACAGGGAGTTCCTACGAGCAGTACTTC; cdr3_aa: CASSWRPGTGSSYEQYF
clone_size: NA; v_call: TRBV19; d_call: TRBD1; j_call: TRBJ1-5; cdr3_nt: TGTGCCAGTAGGACCATCGACGGGACAGGGGGCGCGGAACAGCCCCAGCATTTT; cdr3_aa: CASRTIDGTGGAEQPQHF
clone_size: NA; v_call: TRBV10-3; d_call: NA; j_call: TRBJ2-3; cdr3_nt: TGTGCCATCAGTGACCATAGGGACACAAGCACAGATACGCAGTATTTT; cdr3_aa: CAISDHRDTSTDTQYF
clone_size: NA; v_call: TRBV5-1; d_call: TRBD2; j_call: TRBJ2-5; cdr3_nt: TGCGCCAGCGGGACCGGGACTAGCGGGGGGGCAGAGACCCAGTACTTC; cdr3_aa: CASGTGTSGGAETQYF
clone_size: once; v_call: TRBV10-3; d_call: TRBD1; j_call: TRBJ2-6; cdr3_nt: TGTGCCATCAGTAGGACAGGGGCTGGGGCCAACGTCCTGACTTTC; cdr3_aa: CAISRTGAGANVLTF